This entry features one T cell receptor (beta chain) sequence. The source of the sample is a study of T cells after yellow fever vaccination. CDR3 length: 15 amino acids. Trimming at V came to 1 base and at J to 4 bases, leaving 4 bases not matched to a gene. The germline V gene encodes CDR1 LGHDT and CDR2 YNNKEL (reference sequence). A single record per CDR3 protein comes from TCRdb applying MiXCR to the 5' RACE reads. This table holds some 560,000 distinct CDR3 sequences, about 19% found once. This clonotype was obtained from a man aged 25 to 40 who received the YFV17D yellow fever vaccine. This sample comprised PBMCs, obtained 15 days after the yellow fever booster vaccination. The chain has TRBV3-1 and TRBJ2-4; 7 positions match TRBD2. The CDR3 sequence: CASSQAWGGKNIQYF. CDR3 bases: TGTGCCAGCAGCCAAGCCTGGGGGGGGAAAAACATTCAGTACTTC.